These T cell receptor beta chains were read from a single sample in a study of beta chain features in type 1 diabetes. Data came from immunoSEQ multiplex PCR; TCRdb stores just in-frame clones and leaves some out. The data contain roughly 150,000 clones, approximately 8.1% of them seen just once; the ten biggest clones take up almost 0.65%. Sequenced: central memory CD4+ T cells from blood. The receptors here all came from a man in his late teens or twenties in good health. CDR3s include the opening cysteine and the closing phenylalanine or tryptophan. A D gene is named only where the DNA matches it firmly. Clone size appears in some rows only: once, few, many, or a class for an expanded clone.

>TRBV7-3|few|TRBJ1-2|NA
CASSSETGNGYTF
TGTGCCAGCAGCTCCGAAACAGGGAATGGCTACACCTTC
>TRBV4-2|NA|TRBJ1-2|TRBD1
CASSERQGGYGYTF
TGTGCCAGCAGCGAACGACAGGGGGGCTATGGCTACACCTTC
>TRBV9|few|TRBJ2-4|TRBD1
CASKRQGEDIQYF
TGTGCCAGCAAAAGACAGGGGGAGGACATTCAGTACTTC
>TRBV7-9|few|TRBJ1-6|NA
CASSSAGKEAPLHF
TGTGCCAGCAGCTCAGCAGGGAAGGAGGCACCCCTCCACTTT
>TRBV28|NA|TRBJ1-5|NA
CASGYRATGNQPQHF
TGTGCCAGCGGATACCGGGCTACAGGGAATCAGCCCCAGCATTTT
>TRBV7-9|NA|TRBJ2-1|TRBD2
CASSLPFRLAGSRNEQFF
TGTGCCAGCAGCTTACCCTTCCGACTAGCGGGATCACGAAATGAGCAGTTCTTC
>TRBV6-1|few|TRBJ2-4|TRBD1
CASSDRDRGGWVF
TGTGCCAGCAGTGACAGGGACAGGGGCGGTTGGGTGTTC
>TRBV29-1|few|TRBJ2-3|NA
CSVDRGRTGTDTQYF
TGCAGCGTTGATCGTGGCCGGACAGGCACAGATACGCAGTATTTT
>TRBV15|few|TRBJ1-1|TRBD1
CATSRDYGQGGTEAFF
TGTGCCACCAGCAGAGATTATGGACAGGGGGGGACTGAAGCTTTCTTT
>TRBV28|many|TRBJ2-7|TRBD1
CASGDRVVEQYF
TGTGCCAGCGGGGACAGGGTGGTCGAGCAGTACTTC
>TRBV28|few|TRBJ2-7|TRBD1
CASSPGQGAYEQYF
TGTGCCAGCAGTCCGGGACAGGGCGCCTACGAGCAGTACTTC
>TRBV12-5|few|TRBJ2-2|TRBD2
CASGRTSGKAGELFF
TGTGCTAGTGGTAGGACTAGCGGGAAGGCCGGGGAGCTGTTTTTT
>TRBV28|NA|TRBJ1-1|NA
CASIPGEHGRAFF
TGTGCCAGCATCCCGGGGGAACATGGTAGGGCTTTCTTT
>TRBV18|few|TRBJ1-1|NA
CASSPGRTNTEAFF
TGTGCCAGCTCACCGGGCAGAACGAACACTGAAGCTTTCTTT
>TRBV27|few|TRBJ1-2|TRBD1
CASSSRGQATYGYTF
TGTGCCAGCAGTTCTAGGGGACAGGCGACCTATGGCTACACCTTC
>TRBV9|NA|TRBJ2-3|NA
CASSVRSDRDTQYF
TGTGCCAGCAGCGTCAGATCTGATCGTGATACGCAGTATTTT